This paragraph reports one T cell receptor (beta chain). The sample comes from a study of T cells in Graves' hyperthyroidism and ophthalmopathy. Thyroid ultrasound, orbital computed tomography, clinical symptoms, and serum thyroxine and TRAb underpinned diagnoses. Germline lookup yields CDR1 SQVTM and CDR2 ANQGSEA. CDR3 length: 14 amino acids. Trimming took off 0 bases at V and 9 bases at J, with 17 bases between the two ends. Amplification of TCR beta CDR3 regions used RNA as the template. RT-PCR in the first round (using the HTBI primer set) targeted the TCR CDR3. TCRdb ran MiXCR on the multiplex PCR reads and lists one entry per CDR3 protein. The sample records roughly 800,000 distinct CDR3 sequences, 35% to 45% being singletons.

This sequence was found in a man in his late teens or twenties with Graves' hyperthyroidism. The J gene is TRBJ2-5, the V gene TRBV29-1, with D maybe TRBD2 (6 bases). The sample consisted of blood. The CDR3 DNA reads TGCAGCGTTGAAGAGGGCACCGTTGGGGAGGCCCAGTACTTC. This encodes CSVEEGTVGEAQYF.